Below, 19 T cell receptor beta chains from the same sample are listed, as sequenced in a study of identical twins. TCRdb redid the calling of the 5' RACE reads with MiXCR, one entry per CDR3 protein. The sample holds about 530,000 distinct CDR3 sequences, 12% to 15% seen once. The same data also went into a second study, on yellow fever vaccine responses in identical twins.

Sequenced input: CD4+ T cells sorted from blood. All receptors derive from a woman aged 18-35 years in good health.

This chain connects TRBV28 to TRBJ1-6; 10 bases agree with TRBD1. Germline CDR1 and CDR2: MDHEN and SYDVKM. This CDR3 spans 15 amino acids. V shed 5 bases, J shed 9 bases, and the junction held 7 bases outside the gene matches. CDR3 sequence: CASSLSRTGGSPLHF. In nucleotides, the CDR3 is TGTGCCAGCAGTCTCTCTCGGACAGGGGGTTCACCCCTCCACTTT.

The V call is TRBV5-6, the J call TRBJ1-5, with a weak D call TRBD1 (6 bases). This CDR3 is built from 14 residues. Germline assignment: CDR1 SGHDT and CDR2 YYEEEE. Trimming shortened V by 4 bases and J by 7 bases, and 15 bases separated the two germline ends. Here the CDR3 reads CASSPGRDIQPQHF. DNA for the CDR3: TGTGCCAGCAGCCCCGGACGGGACATCCAGCCCCAGCATTTT.

CDR3 DNA: TGTGCCACCAGCGTCGGGGGGGTCTATGGCTACACCTTC. Protein sequence: CATSVGGVYGYTF. The gene calls are TRBV15 and TRBJ1-2; tentatively, D is TRBD1 (5 bases). CDR3 length equals 13 residues. CDR1 and CDR2 (germline): LNHNV, YYDKDF (reference sequence). V was cut by 5 bases and J by 4 bases, with 11 bases left in between.

The table lists this clonotype with a few counts. V gene TRBV7-2 combines with J gene TRBJ2-5, with D perhaps matching TRBD1 (5 bases). The CDR3 is 15 amino acids. V shed 2 bases and J shed 4 bases, with 14 bases lying between them. Germline V gene sequence: CDR1 SGHTA, CDR2 FQGNSA. The CDR3 region has the DNA TGTGCCAGCAGCTTACTAGGGGCTCCGCGAGAGACCCAGTACTTC. Protein product: CASSLLGAPRETQYF.

V gene TRBV7-9 combines with J gene TRBJ1-6; D remains unclear. Germline lookup yields CDR1 SEHNR and CDR2 FQNEAQ (reference sequence). The V end lost 3 bases, the J end lost 7 bases, and 7 bases lay between the germline ends. CDR3 length equals 13 residues. The CDR3 sequence: CASSFGLNSPLHF. CDR3 sequence (DNA): TGTGCCAGCAGCTTTGGGTTAAATTCACCCCTCCACTTT. The full variable domain, with the rest looked up from reference TRBV7-9 and TRBJ1-6, is DTGVSQNPRHKITKRGQNVTFRCDPISEHNRLYWYRQTLGQGPEFLTYFQNEAQLEKSRLLSDRFSAERPKGSFSTLEIQRTEQGDSAMYLCASSFGLNSPLHFGNGTRLTVT.

This clonotype was counted ten times or more. The chain has TRBV29-1 and TRBJ1-2; TRBD1 aligns across 12 bases. The CDR3 is 14 residues long. The V and J ends lost 3 bases and 7 bases, in that order; junction bases with no gene match: 6. CDR1 is SQVTM, CDR2 ANQGSEA, per germline. CDR3 region: CSVDPGQGAGGYTF. The CDR3, as DNA: TGCAGCGTTGACCCGGGACAGGGGGCAGGTGGCTACACCTTC.

The sample holds a few counts of this clonotype. This sequence joins TRBV6-1 and TRBJ2-7, with 9 bases aligning to TRBD1. Germline CDR1 reads MNHNS; CDR2 reads SASEGT. This CDR3 has 15 amino acids. V gave up 6 bases and J gave up 2 bases; unmatched junction bases: 8. CDR3 sequence (DNA): TGTGCCAGCAGCAGATCGGGACAGGGAACCTACGAGCAGTACTTC. Its protein is CASSRSGQGTYEQYF.

This clonotype was counted between two and nine times. The rearrangement links TRBV18 to TRBJ1-1; weak D call: TRBD1 (5 bases). Per germline, CDR1 KGHSH and CDR2 LQKENI. V was shortened by 3 bases and J by 1 base, with 12 bases between the two germline ends. The CDR3 consists of 15 residues. CDR3 loop: CASSPPGARNTEAFF. CDR3 nucleotides: TGTGCCAGCTCACCCCCCGGGGCGCGGAACACTGAAGCTTTCTTT.

This clonotype was seen a handful of times. The chain is built from TRBV28 and TRBJ1-1; TRBD1 matches 7 bases. J lost 4 bases, V lost 3 bases, and 8 bases had no gene match. This CDR3 is 15 amino acids long. Looked up from germline, CDR1 is MDHEN and CDR2 is SYDVKM. The CDR3: CASSLRQGLATEAFF. The CDR3 nucleotides are TGTGCCAGCAGTTTGAGACAGGGCCTTGCCACTGAAGCTTTCTTT. The full variable domain, rest sourced from reference TRBV28 and TRBJ1-1, is DVKVTQSSRYLVKRTGEKVFLECVQDMDHENMFWYRQDPGLGLRLIYFSYDVKMKEKGDIPEGYSVSREKKERFSLILESASTNQTSMYLCASSLRQGLATEAFFGQGTRLTVV.

This clonotype was seen a handful of times. The CDR3 reads CASSITGALWDEQYF. DNA of the CDR3: TGTGCCAGCAGCATAACAGGGGCGCTATGGGACGAGCAGTACTTC. The gene calls are TRBV7-9 and TRBJ2-7; 7 positions match TRBD1. Germline CDR1 SEHNR, CDR2 FQNEAQ (reference sequence). CDR3 length equals 15 residues. The V and J ends lost 5 bases and 5 bases, in that order; junction bases with no gene match: 12.

This chain connects TRBV28 to TRBJ1-2; D is unresolved. With 5 bases removed from V and 4 bases from J, the gap between germline ends came to 20 bases. Per germline, CDR1 MDHEN and CDR2 SYDVKM. This CDR3 has 16 amino acids. CDR3 in amino acids: CASSIKRRTHLYGYTF. The CDR3 DNA reads TGTGCCAGCAGTATTAAGAGGAGGACCCACCTCTATGGCTACACCTTC.

This clonotype was counted a few times. The rearrangement joins TRBV7-7 to TRBJ2-5, with D unclear. Germline lookup yields CDR1 SSHAT and CDR2 FNYEAQ (reference sequence). The V end was cut by 1 base, the J end by 2 bases, with 8 bases between. The length of the CDR3 is 14 residues. In nucleotides, the CDR3 is TGTGCCAGCAGCTTAGGAGTTACTCAAGAGACCCAGTACTTC. The encoded protein is CASSLGVTQETQYF.

This clonotype was counted a few times. The chain carries TRBV27 and TRBJ2-3, with 7 bases that match TRBD1. The CDR3 spans 17 residues. V was pared by 8 bases and J by 5 bases, with 19 bases of the junction left unmatched. Germline V gene data show CDR1 as MNHEY and CDR2 as SMNVEV (reference sequence). The CDR3 nucleotides read TGTGCCAGCCGGCCCTACGCGAAGGGGGCGGTAGGAGATACGCAGTATTTT. Amino acids: CASRPYAKGAVGDTQYF.

This clonotype turned up a few times. V usage is TRBV2 and J usage is TRBJ1-5, with TRBD1 matching over 11 bases. The J segment lost 7 bases and the V segment lost 6 bases, leaving 8 bases of the junction unmatched. The CDR3 totals 15 residues. In germline, CDR1 is SNHLY, CDR2 FYNNEI. The DNA for the CDR3 is TGTGCCAGCAGGAGAGGACAGGGGGCAGGGCAGCCCCAGCATTTT. This sequence encodes CASRRGQGAGQPQHF.

A few counts support this clonotype. The gene calls are TRBV29-1 and TRBJ2-1; TRBD2 matches at 14 bases. Germline CDR1 reads SQVTM; CDR2 reads ANQGSEA. J was trimmed by 6 bases and V by 0 bases; bases with no gene match: 7. The CDR3 has 17 amino acids. CDR3 bases: TGCAGCGTTGAAGAAAGGCCGACTAGCGGGAGGGCCAATGAGCAGTTCTTC. This translates into CSVEERPTSGRANEQFF.

This clonotype appeared a few times. The V gene is TRBV6-1, the J gene TRBJ1-1, with TRBD1 identical over 10 bases. Germline trimming cut 6 bases from V and 6 bases from J; bases unmatched to any gene: 4. The CDR3 contains 13 residues. Germline CDR1 is MNHNS and CDR2 is SASEGT. The CDR3 coding sequence is TGTGCCAGCAGATTGACAGGGGGCTCTGAAGCTTTCTTT. Protein sequence: CASRLTGGSEAFF.

This clonotype was detected many times. The chain combines TRBV25-1 with TRBJ2-1; possibly TRBD1 for D (6 bases). Trimming shortened V by 4 bases and J by 4 bases, and 20 bases separated the two germline ends. Germline V gives CDR1 MGHDK, CDR2 SYGVNS. The CDR3 loop spans 17 amino acids. CDR3 loop: CASSVAPPGTKYNEQFF. The CDR3 DNA follows: TGTGCCAGCAGTGTTGCCCCCCCCGGGACAAAATACAATGAGCAGTTCTTC.

This clonotype was recorded a few times. The chain couples TRBV5-1 to TRBJ2-1; D could derive from TRBD1 or TRBD2 (6 bases each). Germline CDR1 reads SGHRS; CDR2 reads YFSETQ. V lost 2 bases and J 7 bases, leaving 16 bases between the germline ends. There are 15 residues in the CDR3. In nucleotides, the CDR3 is TGCGCCAGCAGCTTAGGGGGGACCTGGGTGAATGAGCAGTTCTTC. Translation gives CASSLGGTWVNEQFF.

DNA for the CDR3: TGTGCCAGCAGCGTTAGTCCCCTCACTGAAGCTTTCTTT. Protein sequence: CASSVSPLTEAFF. J is TRBJ1-1 and V is TRBV9; D is unclear. V dropped 2 bases and J dropped 4 bases, with 9 bases sitting between them. Germline loops: CDR1 SGDLS, CDR2 YYNGEE. The CDR3 is 13 residues long. The full variable domain, rest sourced from reference TRBV9 and TRBJ1-1, is DSGVTQTPKHLITATGQRVTLRCSPRSGDLSVYWYQQSLDQGLQFLIQYYNGEERAKGNILERFSAQQFPDLHSELNLSSLELGDSALYFCASSVSPLTEAFFGQGTRLTVV.